Listed here is a single T cell receptor (beta chain). This clonotype was counted between two and nine times. Its antigen is currently not known. One base away there is no much larger clone; base qualities are not given. The data originate from a study of T cell repertoires in cytomegalovirus infection (dated by TCRdb to the late 2010s). The study in broad terms: Recently identified HLA-C-restricted CMV epitopes, whose presentation resists viral immunomodulation, were targeted by peptide stimulations together with well-studied HLA-B-restricted epitopes. Donor HLA type was relevant to the analysis, as public TCR beta signatures indicated carriage of CMV infection together with the matching HLA type. Beyond this particular receptor, the publication reports: The ex vivo response was dominated by HLA-C-restricted CMV-specific TCR beta clonotypes, and the single most frequent clonotype in two of eight donors was supplied by these HLA-C-restricted clonotypes. In both this cohort and an independent 352-donor cohort, the cumulative frequency of public TCR beta family members distinguished carriers of CMV infection plus the relevant HLA type.

Read against the paper, the sample's treatment or condition label means: in vitro stimulation with specific CMV peptide epitopes to enrich CMV-specific T cells. TCRdb lists the instrument as Illumina HiSeq 1500. TCRdb passed the public sequencing reads through fastp at Q25 and MiXCR, retaining productive beta sequences. Entries that share a CDR3 protein sequence are merged under the most common genes and DNA. The sample profile shows hundreds of thousands of distinct CDR3 sequences; under 35% of them were found once. The ten most abundant clones make up 15% to 20% of the sample. CDR1 and CDR2 were assigned from the germline V gene as MDHEN and SYDVKM. From the cysteine up to the phenylalanine, the CDR3 has a length of 14 residues. Of the read, only the CDR3 DNA is kept; its 42 bases are in frame from base 1. Germline trimming: 4 bases from V, 1 base from J; junction bases outside gene matches: 3.

This sequence uses TRBV28 and TRBJ1-2, with 7 bases aligning to TRBD1. This specimen consisted of cultured PBMCs, obtained from culture after CMV antigen stimulation. The receptor's source is a human donor in good health (CMV status not recorded). Some clones in this sample may be carry-over from other donors' samples. The CDR3 is CASSSGQLNYGYTF. The nucleotide sequence reads as follows: TGTGCCAGCAGTTCGGGACAGCTTAACTATGGCTACACCTTC.